This T cell receptor beta chain was captured in a study of molecular identifiers for immune sequencing clone quantification. Study overall: Replicates involved a five-way split of RNA from around 20,000 or 99,000 naive CD8 cells, with sequencing of four.

General study findings and limits: Clones of above 20 RNA copies carried over 97% of effector molecules; in naive cells they carried under 1%. Reportedly, one cell's Jurkat TCR RNA was detected within 1,100,000 naive CD8 cells.

For naive CD8 T cells, sorting used the CD8+CD4-CCR7+CD45RA+ phenotype. The CDR3 is 14 amino acids. Per germline, CDR1 LNHDA and CDR2 SQIVND (reference sequence). Trimming pared 7 bases from V and 2 bases from J, leaving 15 bases between. In this sample, this clonotype turned up many times. What it binds is not known. TCRdb re-called the PCR reads through MiXCR, storing one row per CDR3 protein. The sample has over 550,000 distinct CDR3 sequences; 25% are singletons. The sequence came from a human donor in good health. Some libraries in this study had Jurkat cell RNA spiked in. Sequencing was carried out using naive CD8+ T cells from blood, with Jurkat cell RNA spiked in. Described subset: FACS-sorted CD8+CD4-CCR7+CD45RA+ naive T cells. The V and J genes are TRBV19 and TRBJ2-7; D possibly matches TRBD1 or TRBD2 (5 bases each). The CDR3 nucleotides read TGTGCCAGTACCCCCGGGACGGCTCCCTACGAGCAGTACTTC. Translated: CASTPGTAPYEQYF.